The table lists the clone carrying this TCR beta chain with a few counts. The sample comes from a study of blood T cell repertoires in COVID-19. Study summary: Both acute and convalescent COVID-19 samples were obtained from the United States, Italy and Spain. Nucleic acid was either cDNA or gDNA, and it came from T cells, B-cell-depleted T cells, or PBMCs.

V lost 0 bases and J lost 4; bases outside the gene matches: 13. There are 18 residues in the CDR3. The germline CDR1 and CDR2 sequences are LGHNA and YNFKEQ. In the study's own analysis: Estimation of nucleated cell counts relied on the amplification of reference gene primers. Clones were read by immunoSEQ multiplex PCR, and TCRdb kept only the in-frame ones, dropping some. That table supplies the V and J calls and clone size; D and trimming were determined from the DNA. This table holds 150,000 to 200,000 clones, roughly 76% found once. V gene TRBV4-2 combines with J gene TRBJ1-1, with 8 bases aligning to TRBD1. The origin of this receptor is a woman between 50 and 59 years old with active or convalescent COVID-19. Sequencing was done on a sample of peripheral blood. CDR3 protein: CASSQEARTGRLSTEAFF. The CDR3 nucleotides are TGTGCCAGCAGCCAAGAGGCCCGGACAGGGAGGCTAAGCACTGAAGCTTTCTTT.